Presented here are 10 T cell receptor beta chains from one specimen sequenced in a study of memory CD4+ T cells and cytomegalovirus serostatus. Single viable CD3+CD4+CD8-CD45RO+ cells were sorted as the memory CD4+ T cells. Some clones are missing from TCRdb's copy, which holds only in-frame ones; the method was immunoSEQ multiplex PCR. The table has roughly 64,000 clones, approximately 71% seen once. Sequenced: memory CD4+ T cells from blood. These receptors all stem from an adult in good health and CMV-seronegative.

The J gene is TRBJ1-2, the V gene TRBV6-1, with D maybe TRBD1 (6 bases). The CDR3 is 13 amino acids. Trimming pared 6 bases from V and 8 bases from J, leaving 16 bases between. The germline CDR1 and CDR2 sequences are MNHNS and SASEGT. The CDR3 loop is CASSLNRADGYTF. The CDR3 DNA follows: TGTGCCAGCAGCCTCAACAGGGCAGACGGCTACACCTTC.

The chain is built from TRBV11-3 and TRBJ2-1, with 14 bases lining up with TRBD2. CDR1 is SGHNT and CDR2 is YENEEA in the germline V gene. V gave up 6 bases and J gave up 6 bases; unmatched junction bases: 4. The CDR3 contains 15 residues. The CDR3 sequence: CASSGLAGGSNEQFF. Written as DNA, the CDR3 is TGTGCCAGCAGTGGACTAGCGGGAGGTAGCAATGAGCAGTTCTTC.

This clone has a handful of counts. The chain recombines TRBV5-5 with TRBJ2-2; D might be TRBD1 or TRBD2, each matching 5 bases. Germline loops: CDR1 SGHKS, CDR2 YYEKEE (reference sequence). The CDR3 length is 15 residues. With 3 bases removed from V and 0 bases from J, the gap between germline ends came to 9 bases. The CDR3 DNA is TGTGCCAGCAGCTCCGGGACCACGAACACCGGGGAGCTGTTTTTT. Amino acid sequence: CASSSGTTNTGELFF.

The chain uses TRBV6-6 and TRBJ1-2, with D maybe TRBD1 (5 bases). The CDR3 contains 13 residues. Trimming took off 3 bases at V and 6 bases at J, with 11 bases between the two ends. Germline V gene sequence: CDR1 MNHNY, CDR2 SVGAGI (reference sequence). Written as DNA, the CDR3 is TGTGCCAGCAGTTATCAGGGAGTAGATGGCTACACCTTC. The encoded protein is CASSYQGVDGYTF.

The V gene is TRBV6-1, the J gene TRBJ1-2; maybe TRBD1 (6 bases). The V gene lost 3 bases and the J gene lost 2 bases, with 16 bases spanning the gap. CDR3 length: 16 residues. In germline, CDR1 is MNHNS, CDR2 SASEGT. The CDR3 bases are TGTGCCAGCAGTGAGTCGCTACAGGGTAGCAACTATGGCTACACCTTC. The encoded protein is CASSESLQGSNYGYTF.

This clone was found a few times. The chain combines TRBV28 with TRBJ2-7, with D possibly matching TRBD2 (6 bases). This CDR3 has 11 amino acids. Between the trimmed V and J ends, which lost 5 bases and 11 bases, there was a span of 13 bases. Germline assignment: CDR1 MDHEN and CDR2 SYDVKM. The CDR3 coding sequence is TGTGCCAGCAGTCCGGGACTCCTAGAGTACTTC. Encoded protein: CASSPGLLEYF.

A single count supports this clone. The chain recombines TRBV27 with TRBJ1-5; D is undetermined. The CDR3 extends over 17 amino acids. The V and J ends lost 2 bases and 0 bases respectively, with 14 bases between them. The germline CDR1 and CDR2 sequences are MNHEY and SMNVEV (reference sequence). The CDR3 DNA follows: TGTGCCAGCAGTTTAGTAGGGTCGGGGTATAGCAATCAGCCCCAGCATTTT. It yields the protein CASSLVGSGYSNQPQHF.

The CDR3 here is CASRQSSYNEQFF. In DNA, the CDR3 is TGTGCCAGCAGGCAGAGCTCCTACAATGAGCAGTTCTTC. The chain uses TRBV7-9 and TRBJ2-1; the D is unclear. The CDR3 covers 13 residues. Germline V lookup: CDR1 SEHNR, CDR2 FQNEAQ (reference sequence). Trimming removed 6 bases at V and 0 bases at J, with 6 bases between.

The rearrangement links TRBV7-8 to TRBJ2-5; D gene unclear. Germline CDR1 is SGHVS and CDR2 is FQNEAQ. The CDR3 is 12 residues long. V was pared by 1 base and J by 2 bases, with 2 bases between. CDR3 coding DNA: TGTGCCAGCAGCTTAGGGCAAGAGACCCAGTACTTC. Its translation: CASSLGQETQYF.

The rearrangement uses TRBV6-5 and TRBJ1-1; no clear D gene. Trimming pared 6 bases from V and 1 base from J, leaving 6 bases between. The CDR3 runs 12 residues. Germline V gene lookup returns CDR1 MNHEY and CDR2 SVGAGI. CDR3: CASSIGNTEAFF. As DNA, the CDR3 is TGTGCCAGCAGCATCGGGAACACTGAAGCTTTCTTT.